This T cell receptor beta chain was recovered during a study of human T cells and chemical hapten exposure. Across the whole study: How much TCR each sample yielded varied, mostly because pooled library volumes differed slightly. Study outcomes and limitations: Expanded TCR sets contained significantly more large CDR3 similarity clusters than controls. TCRs above 1 in 1000 frequency did not change with DPC sensitization.

Specified time point: patch test 1, 2 weeks after DPC sensitization. Described treatment: therapeutic diphenylcyclopropenone sensitization with weekly scalp DPC. This clonotype was recorded at least ten times. Its antigen is still unknown. The study used a library that attached unique molecular identifiers to individual cDNA molecules. From the RACE reads, TCRdb called clonotypes with MiXCR, one entry per CDR3 protein. The table shows some 380,000 distinct CDR3 sequences, with roughly 5% occurring only once. The CDR3 has 13 residues. Per the germline V gene, CDR1 is MNHEY and CDR2 is SMNVEV (reference sequence). V was cut by 5 bases and J by 1 base, with 8 bases left in between.

The sequencing used whole blood, collected in connection with sensitization to the hapten diphenylcyclopropenone (DPC). The chain has TRBV27 and TRBJ2-5; the D is unclear. This TCR was recovered from a woman aged 45-65 years with alopecia areata. Some clones in this sample may be carry-over from other donors' samples. CDR3 in DNA: TGTGCCAGCAGTCCATTCACCCAAGAGACCCAGTACTTC. Protein sequence: CASSPFTQETQYF.